The 21 T cell receptor beta chains below come from one sample, sequenced in a study of metastatic and nonmetastatic thyroid tumors. Thyroid surgery took place with no prior treatment in any patient. TCRdb re-called the PCR reads via MiXCR. The table records about 4,400 clones, roughly a third of them present only once. Specimen: adjacent normal tissue. These receptors all stem from a male donor with papillary thyroid cancer or a benign thyroid nodule (not recorded which). Some clones in this sample may be carry-over from other donors' samples.

On this clone itself: The junction departs from the called germline gene at one end, perhaps through a read error. The chain is built from TRBV2 and TRBJ1-1; the match to TRBD1 covers 7 bases. Germline V gene lookup returns CDR1 SNHLY and CDR2 FYNNEI. This CDR3 region has 15 residues. The CDR3 DNA sequence: TGTTCCAGCTGTGAAGTACAGGGGTTGGGGAATGACGCTTTCTTT. It translates to CSSCEVQGLGNDAFF. The whole variable domain, remainder taken from reference TRBV2 and TRBJ1-1, is EPEVTQTPSHQVTQMGQEVILRCVPISNHLYFYWYRQILGQKVEFLVSFYNNEISEKSEIFDDQFSVERPDGSNFTLKIRSTKLEDSAMYFCSSCEVQGLGNDAFFGQGTRLTVV.

J is TRBJ2-3 and V is TRBV20-1, with 8 bases aligning to TRBD2. The length of the CDR3 is 17 residues. With V trimmed by 0 bases and J by 4 bases, 12 bases remained unmatched. CDR1 and CDR2 (germline): DFQATT, SNEGSKA (reference sequence). DNA for the CDR3: TGCAGTGCTAGAGATTCAACTCGGGGGGGCCGGGCAGATACGCAGTATTTT. It yields the protein CSARDSTRGGRADTQYF.

The V call is TRBV12-3 or TRBV12-4, the J call TRBJ1-5, with D maybe TRBD1 (5 bases). There are 14 residues in the CDR3. V lost 2 bases and J 2 bases, leaving 7 bases between the germline ends. Here the CDR3 reads CASSLSRGNQPQHF. Here the CDR3 DNA reads TGTGCCAGCAGTTTATCCAGGGGCAATCAGCCCCAGCATTTT.

Only a few counts were recorded for this clone. V is TRBV20-1 and J is TRBJ2-1; 9 bases fit TRBD2. The junction had 7 bases not matched to a gene; V was cut back by 5 bases and J by 8 bases. CDR1 and CDR2 from the germline V gene are DFQATT and SNEGSKA (reference sequence). This CDR3 has 13 residues. CDR3 in amino acids: CSAPLAGLYEQFF. DNA for the CDR3: TGCAGTGCTCCCCTAGCGGGACTCTATGAGCAGTTCTTC.

The CDR3 DNA reads as TGCAGTGCCACCGAACGTGAGAAGCTTATCTACGAGCAGTACTTC. Translating it yields CSATEREKLIYEQYF. J is TRBJ2-7 and V is TRBV20-1; D is unclear. CDR3 length: 15 residues. Trimming took off 6 bases at V and 3 bases at J, with 21 bases between the two ends. In germline, CDR1 is DFQATT, CDR2 SNEGSKA (reference sequence).

The rearrangement uses TRBV20-1 and TRBJ2-1; 14 bases align to TRBD2. CDR3 length: 15 amino acids. Trimming removed 5 bases from V and 7 bases from J; junction bases left unmatched: 7. The V gene's germline CDR1 is DFQATT and CDR2 SNEGSKA (reference sequence). DNA of the CDR3: TGCAGTGCTCGGCCCGGGACTAGCGGGGGAAATGAGCAGTTCTTC. It is translated as CSARPGTSGGNEQFF.

The chain is built from TRBV6-2 or TRBV6-3 and TRBJ1-5; no definite D call. The ends were cut back, 3 bases at V and 0 bases at J, with 3 bases in the middle. The CDR3 has 13 amino acids. Germline CDR1 is MNHEY and CDR2 is SVGEGT. DNA of the CDR3: TGTGCCAGCAGTTATTATAGCAATCAGCCCCAGCATTTT. Translated: CASSYYSNQPQHF.

DNA of the CDR3: TGCGCCAGTACTAGCGGCCTTGAGCAGTACTTC. Translated: CASTSGLEQYF. The rearrangement joins TRBV5-1 to TRBJ2-7, with 8 bases identical to TRBD2. The germline V gene has CDR1 SGHRS and CDR2 YFSETQ. V lost 8 bases, J lost 7 bases, and 5 bases stayed unmatched. This CDR3 contains 11 residues.

This clone was seen a few times. This chain joins TRBV6-1 and TRBJ2-1; D is uncertain. This CDR3 has 17 residues. CDR1 is MNHNS, CDR2 SASEGT, per germline. Deletions cut 0 bases from V and 6 bases from J, with 18 bases between. The CDR3 bases are TGTGCCAGCAGTGAAGCGCTCAGAAAGGGATTTGGCAATGAGCAGTTCTTC. As protein: CASSEALRKGFGNEQFF.

Notes on this clone: Sequence at one end of the junction differs from germline and may be a read error. The chain uses TRBV5-5 and TRBJ2-7, with D uncertain. The CDR3 runs to 14 residues. Looked up from germline, CDR1 is SGHKS and CDR2 is YYEKEE (reference sequence). The CDR3: CAISSPRTSYEQYF. The DNA for the CDR3 is TGTGCCATCAGCTCTCCTCGGACCAGTTACGAGCAGTACTTC.

This clone was recorded once. This rearrangement joins TRBV11-2 to TRBJ2-7; D possibly corresponds to TRBD2 (6 bases). Germline CDR1 and CDR2: SGHAT and FQNNGV. V lost 5 bases and J 3 bases, leaving 20 bases between the germline ends. The CDR3 length is 16 residues. CDR3 sequence reads: CASSPSIGQGGYEQYF. The CDR3 DNA reads TGTGCCAGCAGCCCTTCCATCGGGCAGGGAGGCTACGAGCAGTACTTC.

Note on this clone: Since a much larger clone is just one base distant, this may be a read error. The CDR3 does not end in the conserved phenylalanine or tryptophan, so this is likely a read error. This chain joins TRBV28 and TRBJ1-5; D ambiguous. Trimming removed 1 base from V and 1 base from J, with 8 bases in between. Germline V CDR1 and CDR2: MDHEN, SYDVKM. The CDR3 is 15 amino acids. As DNA, the CDR3 is TGTGCCAGCAGTTTATCTCGGGCAAGCAATCAGCCCCAGCATTCT. Amino acid sequence: CASSLSRASNQPQHS.

This chain joins TRBV11-3 and TRBJ2-2, with unresolved D. The CDR3 loop spans 13 amino acids. The V end lost 1 base, the J end lost 5 bases, and 5 bases lay between the germline ends. Per the germline V gene, CDR1 is SGHNT and CDR2 is YENEEA. The CDR3 sequence: CASSLVVTGELFF. In nucleotides, the CDR3 is TGTGCCAGCAGCTTAGTAGTAACCGGGGAGCTGTTTTTT.

The chain employs TRBV6-2 or TRBV6-3 and TRBJ1-1, with D possibly matching TRBD1 (6 bases). CDR3 length: 14 residues. V lost 2 bases and J lost 5, with 12 bases in between. Per germline, CDR1 MNHEY and CDR2 SVGEGT. CDR3 coding DNA: TGTGCCAGCAGTTACGGGGGCACTCGGACTGAAGCTTTCTTT. Its translation is CASSYGGTRTEAFF.

This clone was seen a handful of times. The chain couples TRBV2 to TRBJ1-4; D is ambiguous. From germline, CDR1 is SNHLY and CDR2 FYNNEI. The length of the CDR3 is 14 residues. Trimming shortened V by 6 bases and J by 3 bases, and 11 bases separated the two germline ends. DNA for the CDR3: TGTGCCAGCAGCCCCTCTGTCGCTAATGAAAAACTGTTTTTT. It specifies CASSPSVANEKLFF.

This clone appeared a few times. At one end, the junction sequence differs from germline, possibly due to a read error. V and J are TRBV28 and TRBJ2-7; 16 bases line up with TRBD2. CDR1 and CDR2 (germline): MDHEN, SYDVKM. CDR3 length: 13 amino acids. The CDR3 loop reads CASRLSGTSGRVF. The CDR3 DNA sequence: TGTGCCAGCAGACTGTCCGGGACTAGCGGGAGGGTATTC.

Only a few counts were recorded for this clone. The chain couples TRBV20-1 to TRBJ2-7, with 10 bases aligning to TRBD2. The junction had 6 bases not matched to a gene; V was cut back by 5 bases and J by 2 bases. The CDR3 is 14 residues long. Germline values: CDR1 DFQATT, CDR2 SNEGSKA (reference sequence). The chain's CDR3 is CSAAASGRPYEQYF. CDR3 sequence (DNA): TGCAGTGCTGCCGCTAGCGGGAGACCCTACGAGCAGTACTTC.

This clone was seen a handful of times. This sample also contains other DNA sequences that code for the same CDR3. The CDR3 DNA reads as TGTGCCAGCAGCCTGATTAGCGGGAGGGACAATGAGCAGTTCTTC. It encodes CASSLISGRDNEQFF. The chain has TRBV12-3 or TRBV12-4 and TRBJ2-1, with 11 nucleotides matching TRBD2. The CDR3 extends over 15 amino acids. The J segment lost 5 bases and the V segment lost 6 bases, leaving 6 bases of the junction unmatched.

V usage is TRBV7-6 and J usage is TRBJ2-7; possible D gene TRBD1, 5 bases. From germline, CDR1 is SGHVS and CDR2 FNYEAQ. Deletions cut 1 base from V and 6 bases from J, with 7 bases between. The CDR3 is made up of 12 amino acids. For the CDR3, the DNA is TGTGCCAGCAGCTTAGTAGGGGCCGAGCAGTACTTC. Its protein is CASSLVGAEQYF.

The chain is built from TRBV19 and TRBJ2-2; TRBD1 agrees at 8 bases. In germline, CDR1 is LNHDA, CDR2 SQIVND (reference sequence). V shed 1 base, J shed 1 base, and the junction held 14 bases outside the gene matches. The length of the CDR3 is 20 residues. The CDR3 is CASSIVRQGAVIGNTGELFF. DNA for the CDR3: TGTGCCAGTAGTATAGTGAGGCAGGGGGCCGTTATTGGGAACACCGGGGAGCTGTTTTTT.

The genes are TRBV20-1 and TRBJ1-3, with 7 bases identical to TRBD1. Germline CDR1 DFQATT, CDR2 SNEGSKA (reference sequence). This CDR3 contains 13 residues. After removal of 0 bases from V and 7 bases from J, the junction contained 3 bases not matched to a gene. CDR3 amino acids: CSARDGGGNTIYF. Written as DNA, the CDR3 is TGCAGTGCTAGAGATGGAGGGGGCAACACCATATATTTT.